A selection of T cell receptor beta chains follows, all from one sample in a study of blood T cell repertoires in COVID-19. The table came from immunoSEQ multiplex PCR; TCRdb's copy has only in-frame clones and leaves some out. Of about 190,000 clones listed, 81% were seen once; the top ten hold 10% to 15%. Sequences were obtained from peripheral blood. These receptor sequences come from a woman aged 80 or over with COVID-19, enrolled during active disease. CDR3s include the opening cysteine and the closing phenylalanine or tryptophan. The D gene is left open where the match is weak. Part of the rows lack a size; the others show once, few, many or a class for expanded clones.

CAISEFQIAGDYNEQFF,TGTGCCATCAGTGAGTTTCAGATAGCGGGGGATTACAATGAGCAGTTCTTC,TRBJ2-1,17,TRBV10-3,.,TRBD2
CASSLALGGSTEAFF,TGTGCCAGCAGCTTGGCCCTAGGGGGTAGCACTGAAGCTTTCTTT,TRBJ1-1,15,TRBV5-4,few,.
CASSDVGADYTF,TGTGCCAGCAGCGATGTGGGGGCGGACTACACCTTC,TRBJ1-2,12,TRBV9,.,.
CASSFWVGRSAGYTF,TGTGCCAGCAGTTTCTGGGTAGGCAGGTCAGCTGGCTACACCTTC,TRBJ1-2,15,TRBV28,.,.
CASSEGWSRETQYF,TGTGCCAGCAGTGAAGGTTGGTCGAGAGAGACCCAGTACTTC,TRBJ2-5,14,TRBV2,.,.
CASRPGEFWRPGGTQYF,TGTGCCAGCAGGCCCGGGGAATTTTGGAGACCCGGAGGGACCCAGTACTTC,TRBJ2-5,17,TRBV28,.,.
CAISKDTGVGNTIYF,TGTGCCATCAGTAAGGACACCGGCGTTGGAAACACCATATATTTT,TRBJ1-3,15,TRBV10-3,.,.
CASSQAQGGQPQHF,TGTGCCAGCAGCCAAGCCCAGGGAGGTCAGCCCCAGCATTTT,TRBJ1-5,14,TRBV3-1/TRBV3-2,.,.
CASSLAGNTDTQYF,TGCGCCAGCAGCTTGGCGGGGAACACAGATACGCAGTATTTT,TRBJ2-3,14,TRBV5-1,.,.
CASSRGPQNEQFF,TGTGCCAGCAGTCGCGGGCCCCAGAATGAGCAGTTCTTC,TRBJ2-1,13,TRBV4-2,.,.
CASSFLDRGLGYTF,TGTGCCAGCAGTTTTTTGGACAGGGGGCTTGGCTACACCTTC,TRBJ1-2,14,TRBV27,.,TRBD1
CASSLGPGGNEQFF,TGTGCCAGCAGCCTGGGACCAGGGGGAAATGAGCAGTTCTTC,TRBJ2-1,14,TRBV7-3,.,TRBD1
CASSLDGLDSDEQFF,TGTGCCAGCAGCTTAGACGGCTTGGACTCCGATGAGCAGTTCTTC,TRBJ2-1,15,TRBV11-2,.,.
CASSPDSLYNYGYTF,TGTGCCAGCAGTCCCGACAGCCTCTATAACTATGGCTACACCTTC,TRBJ1-2,15,TRBV6-4,.,.
CASSGGRGQPQHF,TGTGCCAGCAGTGGGGGGCGCGGTCAGCCCCAGCATTTT,TRBJ1-5,13,TRBV6-4,.,.
CATRGAISYNEQFF,TGTGCCACCAGGGGGGCTATCTCCTACAATGAGCAGTTCTTC,TRBJ2-1,14,TRBV15,.,.
CASSLDPGSYEQYF,TGTGCCAGCAGCTTAGACCCGGGCTCCTACGAGCAGTACTTC,TRBJ2-7,14,TRBV7-9,.,.
CSVSTPGYGYTF,TGCAGCGTTTCGACACCAGGTTATGGCTACACCTTC,TRBJ1-2,12,TRBV29-1,.,.
CAWGGQGEQYF,TGTGCCTGGGGGGGACAGGGCGAGCAGTACTTC,TRBJ2-7,11,TRBV30,.,TRBD1
CASSLVGASGGSTSFNEQFF,TGCGCCAGCAGCTTGGTAGGGGCTAGCGGGGGAAGCACGAGCTTCAATGAGCAGTTCTTC,TRBJ2-1,20,TRBV5-1,once,TRBD2
CASSVFPGHSYEQYF,TGTGCCAGCAGCGTATTCCCGGGACACTCCTACGAGCAGTACTTC,TRBJ2-7,15,TRBV9,.,.
CATSDPSGEPDTQYF,TGTGCCACCAGTGATCCTAGCGGGGAACCAGATACGCAGTATTTT,TRBJ2-3,15,TRBV24-1,.,TRBD2
CASSPKRTKEWQGNEKLFF,TGTGCCAGCTCACCAAAGCGAACGAAGGAATGGCAAGGCAATGAAAAACTGTTTTTT,TRBJ1-4,19,TRBV18,.,.
CASSLGHSPLHF,TGTGCCAGCAGTTTGGGGCACTCACCCCTCCACTTT,TRBJ1-6,12,TRBV7-9,.,.
CASSPRLAGGTDTQYF,TGCGCCAGCAGCCCGAGACTAGCGGGGGGCACAGATACGCAGTATTTT,TRBJ2-3,16,TRBV4-1,.,TRBD2
CSVGGGTDTQYF,TGCAGCGTTGGCGGGGGCACAGATACGCAGTATTTT,TRBJ2-3,12,TRBV29-1,.,.
CASSVRAGGSYEQYF,TGTGCCAGCAGCGTCCGGGCGGGAGGATCCTACGAGCAGTACTTC,TRBJ2-7,15,TRBV7-2,.,TRBD2
CASSIIAGDTQYF,TGTGCCAGTAGTATAATAGCGGGTGATACGCAGTATTTT,TRBJ2-3,13,TRBV19,.,TRBD2
CASSWGGTNIQYF,TGTGCCAGCAGCTGGGGAGGGACGAACATTCAGTACTTC,TRBJ2-4,13,TRBV7-9,few,TRBD2